This T cell receptor beta chain was sequenced in a study of molecular identifiers for immune sequencing clone quantification. A note on this clonotype: This could be a read error, since a much larger clone is one nucleotide away.

Bulk TCR libraries used previously described methods and listed TCR primers. TCRdb re-called the PCR reads through MiXCR, storing one row per CDR3 protein. The data hold some 320,000 distinct CDR3 sequences, with around a fifth observed a single time. CDR1 is SQVTM, CDR2 ANQGSEA, per germline. CDR3 length: 9 residues. This chain uses TRBV29-1 with TRBJ1-2; unclear D gene. Sequenced sample: naive CD8+ T cells from blood, with Jurkat cell RNA spiked in. Stated subset: FACS-sorted CD8+CD4-CCR7+CD45RA+ naive T cells. The TCR comes from a human donor in good health. Some libraries in this study had Jurkat cell RNA spiked in. The CDR3 nucleotides are TGCAGCGTTGAAGAAGGGAGCAGTTTC. Translated: CSVEEGSSF.